Sequencing of this T cell receptor beta chain was carried out in a study of T cell responses to AZD1222 COVID-19 vaccine. Study details: Both about-4-week and about-12-week second-dose recipients were combined.

Comment on this clone: Its antigen remains unknown.

The V end was cut by 11 bases, the J end by 9 bases, with 17 bases between. From germline, CDR1 is LNHDA and CDR2 SQIVND (reference sequence). CDR3 length equals 12 residues. Sequencing was performed with immunoSEQ multiplex PCR; in TCRdb, only in-frame clones are kept and a portion is missing. The data contain more than 150,000 clones, 85% to 95% of them singletons. Findings of the study overall: Clonal diversity was possibly underestimated, and the donors were mostly white British, with more females. Once two AZD1222 doses were given, Spike-specific TCR breadth and depth went up.

Here the sequenced sample was peripheral blood, taken on day 0 of AZD1222 vaccination. The chain is built from TRBV19 and TRBJ2-1, with D perhaps being TRBD1 or TRBD2 (7 bases each). This clonotype was obtained from an adult in good health. The CDR3: CAAGGALSEQFF. The CDR3 DNA sequence: TGTGCCGCAGGGGGGGCGCTTAGTGAGCAGTTCTTC.